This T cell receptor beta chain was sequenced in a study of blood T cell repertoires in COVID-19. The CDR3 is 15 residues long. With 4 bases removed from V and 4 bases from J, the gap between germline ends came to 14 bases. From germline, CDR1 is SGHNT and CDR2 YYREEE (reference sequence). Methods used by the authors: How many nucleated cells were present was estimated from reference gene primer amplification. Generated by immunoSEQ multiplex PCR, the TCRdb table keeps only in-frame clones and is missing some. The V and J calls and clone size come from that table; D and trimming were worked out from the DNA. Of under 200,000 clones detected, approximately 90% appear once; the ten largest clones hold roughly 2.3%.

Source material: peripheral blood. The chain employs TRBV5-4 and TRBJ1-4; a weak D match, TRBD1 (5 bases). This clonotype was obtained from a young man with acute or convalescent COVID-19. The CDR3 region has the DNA TGTGCCAGCAGCCGAGGCGGGACCCTTAATGAAAAACTGTTTTTT. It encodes CASSRGGTLNEKLFF.